This passage covers 28 T cell receptor beta chains from one sample sequenced in a study of blood T cells in healthy people across ages. A J-beta primer mix and a sample-barcoded 5' primer were used in a second PCR of roughly 7 to 12 cycles. TCRdb itself ran the 5' RACE reads through MiXCR, one entry per CDR3 protein. Of 600,000 to 800,000 distinct CDR3 sequences listed, roughly 21% were seen once; the top ten hold roughly 3.6%. Sequencing used blood. All receptors derive from a man between 65 and 85 years old in good health.

The CDR3 sequence: CASSSGQGEHEQYF. CDR3 DNA: TGCGCCAGCAGCTCCGGACAGGGAGAGCACGAGCAGTACTTC. This chain links TRBV5-1 with TRBJ2-7; 8 nucleotides line up with TRBD1. The CDR3 loop spans 14 amino acids. V lost 3 bases and J lost 5; bases outside the gene matches: 7. Germline lookup yields CDR1 SGHRS and CDR2 YFSETQ.

The CDR3 DNA sequence: TGCGCCAGCAGCTTGACAGGGGATTTCAATCAGCCCCAGCATTTT. Its translation is CASSLTGDFNQPQHF. The V gene is TRBV5-1, the J gene TRBJ1-5; 7 positions match TRBD1. Germline CDR1 is SGHRS and CDR2 is YFSETQ. The CDR3 is made up of 15 amino acids. V gave up 1 base and J gave up 3 bases; unmatched junction bases: 4.

The chain links TRBV7-2 to TRBJ2-5, with D tentatively TRBD2 (7 bases). The end of the DNA is better explained by TRBJ2-7, so the J call may be wrong. CDR1 and CDR2 from the germline V gene are SGHTA and FQGNSA. This CDR3 is built from 15 residues. The CDR3 sequence is CASSLSTGGAYEQYF. CDR3 nucleotide sequence: TGTGCCAGCAGCCTCAGCACGGGGGGCGCTTACGAGCAGTACTTC.

DNA of the CDR3: TGCAGTGCTTATAGACTAGCGAGCACAGATACGCAGTATTTT. Protein product: CSAYRLASTDTQYF. V and J are TRBV20-1 and TRBJ2-3; 8 nucleotides align to TRBD2. This CDR3 comprises 14 residues. V lost 5 bases to trimming and J lost 0 bases; unmatched junction nucleotides: 4. The germline V gene encodes CDR1 DFQATT and CDR2 SNEGSKA (reference sequence).

Details on this clonotype: One end of the junction does not line up with germline, which may come from a read error. The chain links TRBV5-1 to TRBJ2-1; TRBD1 is a possible D gene (5 bases). The length of the CDR3 is 15 residues. Germline lookup yields CDR1 SGHRS and CDR2 YFSETQ. CDR3 DNA sequence: TGCGCTAGCAGCTTTTGGTCAGGGCTCTACAATGAGCAGTTCTTC. It encodes CASSFWSGLYNEQFF.

There are many counts of this clonotype. V gene TRBV27 combines with J gene TRBJ1-4, with TRBD1 matching over 7 bases. CDR1 is MNHEY and CDR2 is SMNVEV in the germline V gene (reference sequence). The V and J ends lost 11 bases and 5 bases, in that order; junction bases with no gene match: 11. The length of the CDR3 is 14 residues. The CDR3 spells CARPTGDENEKLFF. CDR3 in DNA: TGTGCCCGCCCCACAGGGGACGAGAATGAAAAACTGTTTTTT.

This clonotype was observed a handful of times. The chain has TRBV7-3 and TRBJ2-5; D is unresolved. The assigned J gene may be wrong: the sequence end matches TRBJ2-7 better. This CDR3 has 15 residues. Per the germline V gene, CDR1 is SGHTA and CDR2 is FQGTGA. The CDR3 protein is CASSLSQVLSYEQYF. CDR3 nucleotide sequence: TGTGCCAGCAGCTTAAGCCAGGTCCTCTCCTACGAGCAGTACTTC.

V is TRBV11-2 and J is TRBJ1-2; D might be TRBD1 (5 bases). Germline CDR1 is SGHAT and CDR2 is FQNNGV. This CDR3 is built from 13 residues. Trimming took off 5 bases at V and 2 bases at J, with 9 bases between the two ends. The CDR3 bases are TGTGCCAGCAGCCGGGCAGGGAACTATGGCTACACCTTC. It specifies CASSRAGNYGYTF.

The CDR3 loop reads CASSSGRGGRGYTF. Here the CDR3 DNA reads TGTGCCAGCAGTTCCGGGCGTGGGGGAAGGGGCTACACCTTC. This chain connects TRBV28 to TRBJ1-2; D may be TRBD1 (5 bases). Germline V gene data show CDR1 as MDHEN and CDR2 as SYDVKM. V lost 4 bases and J 8 bases, leaving 17 bases between the germline ends. CDR3 length: 14 residues.

This clonotype was counted between two and nine times. The V and J genes are TRBV7-3 and TRBJ2-3; the D is unclear. V was clipped by 0 bases and J by 5 bases, with 6 bases between them. CDR3 length: 13 residues. From germline, CDR1 is SGHTA and CDR2 FQGTGA. CDR3 sequence reads: CASSLTEIDTQYF. Written as DNA, the CDR3 is TGTGCCAGCAGCTTAACGGAGATAGATACGCAGTATTTT.

The chain has TRBV6-1 and TRBJ1-4; TRBD1 aligns across 7 bases. V trimming: 6 bases; J trimming: 6 bases; junction bases outside the gene matches: 13. There are 16 residues in the CDR3. The germline V gene encodes CDR1 MNHNS and CDR2 SASEGT. CDR3 sequence: CASRSTGTEEYEKLFF. The CDR3 coding sequence is TGTGCCAGCAGGTCGACAGGGACGGAAGAATATGAAAAACTGTTTTTT.

This clonotype showed up just a few times. V usage is TRBV7-2 and J usage is TRBJ2-5; D perhaps matches TRBD1 (6 bases). CDR1 SGHTA and CDR2 FQGNSA come from the germline V gene. V lost 1 base and J 4 bases, leaving 16 bases between the germline ends. The CDR3 covers 16 residues. As DNA, the CDR3 is TGTGCCAGCAGCTTAGTTGGGGGCAGGTTGGGAGAGACCCAGTACTTC. Amino acid sequence: CASSLVGGRLGETQYF.

V usage is TRBV28 and J usage is TRBJ2-5, with D tentatively TRBD1 (5 bases). The CDR3 totals 15 residues. Germline CDR1 and CDR2: MDHEN and SYDVKM. V gave up 6 bases and J gave up 1 base, with 15 bases separating them. DNA for the CDR3: TGTGCCAGCAGACCCGGACAAGGCCTCCAAGAGACCCAGTACTTC. Translating gives CASRPGQGLQETQYF. The whole variable domain, filled in from reference TRBV28 and TRBJ2-5, reads DVKVTQSSRYLVKRTGEKVFLECVQDMDHENMFWYRQDPGLGLRLIYFSYDVKMKEKGDIPEGYSVSREKKERFSLILESASTNQTSMYLCASRPGQGLQETQYFGPGTRLLVL.

The CDR3 region is CASSPAGLAKNIQYF. The CDR3 DNA follows: TGTGCCAGCAGTCCAGCAGGGCTAGCCAAAAACATTCAGTACTTC. V is TRBV27 and J is TRBJ2-4; D is possibly TRBD1 (5 bases). V was pared by 5 bases and J by 0 bases, with 11 bases between. CDR3 length equals 15 residues. Germline loops: CDR1 MNHEY, CDR2 SMNVEV (reference sequence).

This sequence joins TRBV19 and TRBJ2-1; D not resolved. Germline CDR1 is LNHDA and CDR2 is SQIVND (reference sequence). The CDR3 loop spans 14 amino acids. Trimming removed 3 bases from V and 3 bases from J, with 9 bases in between. The CDR3 loop is CASSMRLNYNEQFF. The CDR3 bases are TGTGCCAGTAGTATGCGGCTAAACTACAATGAGCAGTTCTTC.

For the CDR3, the DNA is TGTGCCAGCAGCTTTAGGACTAGCGGGCATTATGAGCAGTTCTTC. Amino acid sequence: CASSFRTSGHYEQFF. The chain carries TRBV7-9 and TRBJ2-1, with 11 bases identical to TRBD2. The germline CDR1 and CDR2 sequences are SEHNR and FQNEAQ (reference sequence). The CDR3 extends over 15 amino acids. V lost 3 bases to trimming and J lost 8 bases; unmatched junction nucleotides: 6. Drawing the rest from reference TRBV7-9 and TRBJ2-1, the complete variable domain is DTGVSQNPRHKITKRGQNVTFRCDPISEHNRLYWYRQTLGQGPEFLTYFQNEAQLEKSRLLSDRFSAERPKGSFSTLEIQRTEQGDSAMYLCASSFRTSGHYEQFFGPGTRLTVL.

This clonotype was observed a few times. The chain employs TRBV12-3 or TRBV12-4 and TRBJ1-4, with TRBD1 matching 8 bases. This CDR3 is 16 amino acids long. Trimming cost V 5 bases and J 7 bases; bases outside gene matches: 12. This chain's CDR3 is CASSRVGGRGPEKLFF. In DNA, the CDR3 is TGTGCCAGCAGTCGGGTGGGAGGCAGGGGGCCTGAAAAACTGTTTTTT.

There are a few counts of this clonotype. The chain couples TRBV7-2 to TRBJ2-4; a weak D match, TRBD2 (8 bases). Germline CDR1 reads SGHTA; CDR2 reads FQGNSA. Trimming took off 5 bases at V and 3 bases at J, with 17 bases between the two ends. This CDR3 has 16 residues. The CDR3 DNA reads TGTGCCAGCAGCCCAGGGGGACTAGGAGGCAAAAACATTCAGTACTTC. It translates to CASSPGGLGGKNIQYF. The entire variable domain, with the rest obtained from reference TRBV7-2 and TRBJ2-4, is as follows: GAGVSQSPSNKVTEKGKDVELRCDPISGHTALYWYRQSLGQGLEFLIYFQGNSAPDKSGLPSDRFSAERTGGSVSTLTIQRTQQEDSAVYLCASSPGGLGGKNIQYFGAGTRLSVL.

This clonotype showed up many times. The chain employs TRBV5-1 and TRBJ2-2, with unresolved D. V was shortened by 7 bases and J by 5 bases, with 15 bases between the two germline ends. CDR1 and CDR2 (germline): SGHRS, YFSETQ. The CDR3 length is 14 residues. CDR3 nucleotide sequence: TGCGCCAGCGGCGGTGAGGCCTCAACCGGGGAGCTGTTTTTT. It encodes CASGGEASTGELFF.

The V call is TRBV7-2, the J call TRBJ2-2; D is possibly TRBD1 (5 bases). Germline V gene lookup returns CDR1 SGHTA and CDR2 FQGNSA. The CDR3 consists of 15 residues. Trimming stripped 1 base from V and 6 bases from J, with 12 bases between. For the CDR3, the DNA is TGTGCCAGCAGCTTAGGAGACAGTGTTTCCGGGGAGCTGTTTTTT. Its translation is CASSLGDSVSGELFF.

This clonotype occurred many times. V is TRBV28 and J is TRBJ2-1; the D is unclear. CDR3 length: 11 residues. V dropped 11 bases and J dropped 6 bases, with 11 bases sitting between them. In germline, CDR1 is MDHEN, CDR2 SYDVKM. CDR3 protein: CAATGLNEQFF. The CDR3 bases are TGTGCCGCCACGGGCCTCAATGAGCAGTTCTTC.

This clonotype turned up a few times. It may be a read error: a sequence one base away is much more abundant. The J gene is TRBJ1-5, the V gene TRBV9; D is possibly TRBD1 (6 bases). V was cut by 0 bases and J by 2 bases, with 9 bases left in between. The CDR3 extends over 15 amino acids. Germline V gene sequence: CDR1 SGDLS, CDR2 YYNGEE. DNA of the CDR3: TGTGCCAGCAGCGTAGAAGGGGGGGGCAATCAGCCCCAGCATTTT. This gives the protein CASSVEGGGNQPQHF. Filled out from reference TRBV9 and TRBJ1-5, the complete variable domain reads DSGVTQTPKHLITATGQRVTLRCSPRSGDLSVYWYQQSLDQGLQFLIQYYNGEERAKGNILERFSAQQFPDLHSELNLSSLELGDSALYFCASSVEGGGNQPQHFGDGTRLSIL.

The count of this clonotype is one. V is TRBV12-3 or TRBV12-4 and J is TRBJ2-7; 7 bases line up with TRBD1. Judging by the DNA end, TRBJ2-1 fits better; the J call may be wrong. The CDR3 runs 16 residues. CDR3 DNA sequence: TGTGCCAGCAGTTTAGTCTTGACAGGGAGTGGAAATGAGCAGTTCTTC. Amino acids: CASSLVLTGSGNEQFF.

This clonotype was counted ten times or more. The rearrangement links TRBV20-1 to TRBJ2-7; the D gene is possibly TRBD1 (5 bases). The CDR3 contains 14 residues. V gave up 0 bases and J gave up 3 bases, with 12 bases separating them. CDR1 and CDR2 (germline): DFQATT, SNEGSKA (reference sequence). CDR3 amino acids: CSARDYSRGYEQYF. DNA of the CDR3: TGCAGTGCTAGAGATTATTCAAGGGGCTACGAGCAGTACTTC.

This clonotype was observed a few times. The rearrangement joins TRBV7-2 to TRBJ2-3; tentatively, D is TRBD2 (6 bases). CDR1 is SGHTA and CDR2 is FQGNSA in the germline V gene. The CDR3 runs to 14 residues. V was shortened by 5 bases and J by 8 bases, with 17 bases between the two germline ends. The CDR3 sequence is CASSPGTSTVTQYF. Written as DNA, the CDR3 is TGTGCCAGCAGCCCAGGCACTAGCACGGTTACGCAGTATTTT.

This clonotype was detected a few times. The V and J genes are TRBV28 and TRBJ1-5, with a possible D match to TRBD1 (5 bases). This CDR3 is 17 amino acids long. Germline V CDR1 and CDR2: MDHEN, SYDVKM. Between the trimmed V and J ends, which lost 2 bases and 1 base, there was a span of 15 bases. The CDR3 spells CASSLVRGHSSNQPQHF. The DNA for the CDR3 is TGTGCCAGCAGTTTAGTCCGAGGACATTCCAGCAATCAGCCCCAGCATTTT.

This clonotype was seen more than once but under ten times. The chain couples TRBV5-6 to TRBJ2-7, with 8 bases fitting TRBD2. CDR1 SGHDT and CDR2 YYEEEE come from the germline V gene. This CDR3 is 16 amino acids long. V shed 2 bases and J 4 bases; nucleotides not matched to a gene: 11. This CDR3 reads CASSLTRRLARYEQYF. The DNA of the CDR3 is TGTGCCAGCAGCTTAACCCGGCGACTAGCGAGGTACGAGCAGTACTTC.

The chain couples TRBV5-1 to TRBJ2-1; 14 bases map to TRBD2. CDR1 is SGHRS, CDR2 YFSETQ, per germline. V lost 1 base to trimming and J lost 6 bases; unmatched junction nucleotides: 3. The CDR3 is 16 amino acids. The CDR3 nucleotides read TGCGCCAGCAGCTTGCGAGGGACTAGCGGGAGCAATGAGCAGTTCTTC. Encoded protein: CASSLRGTSGSNEQFF.